A selection of T cell receptor beta chains follows, all from one sample in a study of OX40 agonist ivuxolimab in advanced cancers. Some clones are missing from TCRdb's copy, which holds only in-frame ones; the method was immunoSEQ multiplex PCR. The sample includes some 97,000 clones, 89% seen only once; the top ten take about 0.17%. Source: CD4+ or CD8+ T cells sorted from blood, taken in a trial of the OX40 agonist ivuxolimab. Receptor source: an adult with an advanced solid tumor such as melanoma, head and neck, liver or kidney cancer. The CDR3 runs from the conserved cysteine through the conserved F or W. The D gene is left open where the match is weak. Clone sizes are given selectively: once, few, many, or a class where the clone is expanded.

abundance,v_gene,j_gene,d_gene,CDR3aa,CDR3nt
-,TRBV19,TRBJ2-2,-,CASSIDRLASTGELFF,TGTGCCAGTAGTATAGACAGGCTAGCGAGCACCGGGGAGCTGTTTTTT
-,TRBV10-3,TRBJ2-5,-,CAISVGEETQYF,TGTGCCATCAGTGTCGGTGAAGAGACCCAGTACTTC
-,TRBV6-6,TRBJ1-5,-,CASSGGGNQPQHF,TGTGCCAGCAGTGGAGGCGGCAATCAGCCCCAGCATTTT
once,TRBV15,TRBJ2-1,TRBD2,CATSRPTAGGNEQFF,TGTGCCACCAGCAGACCCACGGCCGGGGGGAATGAGCAGTTCTTC
-,TRBV18,TRBJ2-5,-,CASSPRQANQETQYF,TGTGCCAGCTCACCCAGGCAGGCAAACCAAGAGACCCAGTACTTC
once,TRBV7-9,TRBJ2-3,TRBD2,CASSLPLLAGGTDTQYF,TGTGCCAGCAGCCTCCCGTTACTAGCGGGGGGCACAGATACGCAGTATTTT
-,TRBV6-5,TRBJ2-5,-,CASTSGAGETQYF,TGTGCCAGCACCTCGGGGGCCGGAGAGACCCAGTACTTC
-,TRBV6-6,TRBJ2-7,TRBD1,CASKKTGVAYEQYF,TGTGCCAGCAAAAAGACAGGGGTTGCCTACGAGCAGTACTTC
once,TRBV7-8,TRBJ1-4,-,CASSLGHRNEKLFF,TGTGCCAGCAGCTTAGGACACCGTAACGAAAAACTGTTTTTT
-,TRBV6-5,TRBJ2-7,TRBD2,CASSYSGTSGPYEQYF,TGTGCCAGCAGTTACTCAGGGACTAGCGGGCCCTACGAGCAGTACTTC
-,TRBV19,TRBJ2-3,-,CASRRGGKNTDTQYF,TGTGCCAGCCGCCGTGGGGGGAAGAACACAGATACGCAGTATTTT
-,TRBV20-1,TRBJ2-5,TRBD1,CSADRGETQYF,TGCAGTGCGGACAGGGGGGAGACCCAGTACTTC
-,TRBV29-1,TRBJ1-5,-,CSVGGGVSQPQHF,TGCAGCGTGGGGGGAGGGGTGAGTCAGCCCCAGCATTTT
once,TRBV19,TRBJ1-2,-,CASSIGGGGGYTF,TGTGCCAGTAGTATAGGAGGAGGCGGCGGCTACACCTTC
once,TRBV9,TRBJ2-2,TRBD1,CASSPSGTGGTGELFF,TGTGCCAGCAGCCCATCAGGGACAGGGGGCACCGGGGAGCTGTTTTTT
-,TRBV20-1,TRBJ1-2,-,CSGYNLDRYTF,TGCAGTGGATATAATCTCGACAGGTACACCTTC
once,TRBV5-4,TRBJ2-2,TRBD1,CASSPGQGRAGELFF,TGTGCCAGCAGCCCGGGACAGGGGAGGGCCGGGGAGCTGTTTTTT
few,TRBV18,TRBJ1-2,-,CASSPKGGLYGYTF,TGTGCCAGCTCACCAAAGGGAGGACTCTATGGCTACACCTTC
-,TRBV11-2,TRBJ2-2,-,CASSLSTRIQELFF,TGTGCCAGCAGCTTATCTACTCGTATTCAGGAGCTGTTTTTT
-,TRBV4-1,TRBJ2-7,TRBD1,CASSKTPGQGAYEQYF,TGCGCCAGCAGCAAAACACCGGGACAGGGGGCCTACGAGCAGTACTTC
-,TRBV5-8,TRBJ1-4,TRBD1,CASSSATGALTNEKLFF,TGTGCCAGCAGCTCGGCCACAGGGGCGCTGACTAATGAAAAACTGTTTTTT
-,TRBV28,TRBJ1-4,-,CASSLLVLANEKLFF,TGTGCCAGCAGCTTATTGGTGTTGGCTAATGAAAAACTGTTTTTT
-,TRBV5-1,TRBJ2-7,-,CASSLRPWGDEQYF,TGCGCCAGCAGCCTAAGGCCCTGGGGCGACGAGCAGTACTTC
-,TRBV30,TRBJ1-2,-,CAWRGRGTNYGYTF,TGTGCCTGGAGAGGACGGGGAACTAACTATGGCTACACCTTC
once,TRBV2,TRBJ1-5,TRBD1,CASREQGANNQPQHF,TGTGCCAGCAGAGAACAGGGGGCCAACAATCAGCCCCAGCATTTT
few,TRBV15,TRBJ2-1,-,CATSRGTTNEQFF,TGTGCCACCAGCAGGGGAACAACAAATGAGCAGTTCTTC
-,TRBV10-2,TRBJ2-2,-,CASSIDAGELFF,TGCGCCAGCAGCATAGACGCCGGGGAGCTGTTTTTT
-,TRBV6-6,TRBJ1-5,-,CASSYSMRGRDQPQHF,TGTGCCAGCAGTTACTCGATGAGGGGGAGGGATCAGCCCCAGCATTTT
once,TRBV7-2,TRBJ2-3,-,CASSLEGLEGDTQYF,TGTGCCAGCAGCTTAGAGGGACTCGAGGGAGATACGCAGTATTTT
-,TRBV5-1,TRBJ2-5,-,CASTVGTIKETQYF,TGCGCCAGCACGGTGGGAACAATTAAAGAGACCCAGTACTTC
-,TRBV2,TRBJ2-5,-,CASSGETQYF,TGTGCCAGCAGTGGGGAGACCCAGTACTTC
-,TRBV5-1,TRBJ1-2,-,CASSLEWGDGYTF,TGCGCCAGCAGCTTGGAATGGGGGGATGGCTACACCTTC
-,TRBV7-3,TRBJ1-2,TRBD1,CASSLNPVRGHGYTF,TGTGCCAGCAGCTTAAATCCGGTCAGGGGGCATGGCTACACCTTC
-,TRBV6-6,TRBJ2-2,-,CASRADGNTGELFF,TGTGCCAGCAGGGCGGATGGGAACACCGGGGAGCTGTTTTTT
-,TRBV6-6,TRBJ1-1,-,CASSYGLVNTEAFF,TGTGCCAGCAGTTACGGATTGGTGAACACTGAAGCTTTCTTT
-,TRBV25-1,TRBJ1-4,-,CASSPGTSMAKNEKLFF,TGTGCCAGCAGTCCAGGAACTTCAATGGCCAAGAATGAAAAACTGTTTTTT
-,TRBV7-9,TRBJ2-1,TRBD2,CASSLLSLAGGANEQFF,TGTGCCAGCAGCTTACTGTCGCTAGCGGGAGGAGCCAATGAGCAGTTCTTC
-,TRBV5-1,TRBJ2-1,-,CASSGGLTPSRDNEQFF,TGCGCCAGCAGCGGGGGACTGACGCCGTCTCGGGACAATGAGCAGTTCTTC
-,TRBV10-3,TRBJ2-3,TRBD1,CAISGTDRGRTDTQYF,TGTGCCATCAGTGGGACGGACAGGGGGCGAACAGATACGCAGTATTTT
-,TRBV5-4,TRBJ2-1,-,CASSGQGSYNEQFF,TGTGCCAGCAGCGGCCAGGGGTCCTACAATGAGCAGTTCTTC
-,TRBV10-3,TRBJ2-1,-,CAISEGLSSYNEQFF,TGTGCCATCAGTGAGGGTCTAAGCTCCTACAATGAGCAGTTCTTC
-,TRBV28,TRBJ2-1,TRBD2,CASSRSLAGASYNEQFF,TGTGCCAGCAGTCGAAGTCTAGCGGGGGCTTCCTACAATGAGCAGTTCTTC
-,TRBV25-1,TRBJ1-1,-,CASTRLGNTEAFF,TGTGCCAGCACCCGACTAGGGAACACTGAAGCTTTCTTT
-,TRBV6-5,TRBJ1-3,-,CASTSHGGLGNTIYF,TGTGCCAGCACTTCTCATGGCGGCCTGGGAAACACCATATATTTT
-,TRBV30,TRBJ1-5,-,CAWSRGIVGQPQHF,TGTGCCTGGAGCCGGGGGATTGTAGGTCAGCCCCAGCATTTT
-,TRBV7-6,TRBJ2-1,-,CASSPRLNYNEQFF,TGTGCCAGCAGCCCAAGACTCAACTACAATGAGCAGTTCTTC
-,TRBV14,TRBJ2-2,-,CASSQVLGTGELFF,TGTGCCAGCAGCCAAGTACTTGGGACCGGGGAGCTGTTTTTT
-,TRBV6-1,TRBJ2-7,-,CASMVATYEQYF,TGTGCCAGCATGGTGGCCACCTACGAGCAGTACTTC
once,TRBV4-2,TRBJ2-7,TRBD1,CASSQDRAAGGLAGRYEQYF,TGTGCCAGCAGCCAAGATCGGGCCGCAGGGGGCCTGGCGGGGCGCTACGAGCAGTACTTC